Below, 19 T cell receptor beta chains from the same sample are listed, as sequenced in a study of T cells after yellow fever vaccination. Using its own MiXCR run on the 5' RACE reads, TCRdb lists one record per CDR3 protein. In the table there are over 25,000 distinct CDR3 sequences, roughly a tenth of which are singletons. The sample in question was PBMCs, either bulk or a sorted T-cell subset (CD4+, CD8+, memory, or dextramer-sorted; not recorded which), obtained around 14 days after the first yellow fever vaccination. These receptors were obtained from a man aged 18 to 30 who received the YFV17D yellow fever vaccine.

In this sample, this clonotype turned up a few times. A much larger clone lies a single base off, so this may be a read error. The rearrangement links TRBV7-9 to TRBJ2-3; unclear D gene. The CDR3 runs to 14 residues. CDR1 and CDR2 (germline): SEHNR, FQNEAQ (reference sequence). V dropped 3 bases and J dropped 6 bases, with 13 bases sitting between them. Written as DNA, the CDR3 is TGTGCCAGCAGCTTGACTCAGTCGTGGGATACGCAGTATTTT. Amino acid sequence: CASSLTQSWDTQYF.

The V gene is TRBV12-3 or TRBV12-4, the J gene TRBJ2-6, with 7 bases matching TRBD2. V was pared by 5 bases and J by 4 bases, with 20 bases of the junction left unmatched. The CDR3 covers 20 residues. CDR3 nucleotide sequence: TGTGCCAGCAGTATCGCCGGCCGAGCGGGGATCTTTTCGGGGGCCAACGTCCTGACTTTC. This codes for CASSIAGRAGIFSGANVLTF.

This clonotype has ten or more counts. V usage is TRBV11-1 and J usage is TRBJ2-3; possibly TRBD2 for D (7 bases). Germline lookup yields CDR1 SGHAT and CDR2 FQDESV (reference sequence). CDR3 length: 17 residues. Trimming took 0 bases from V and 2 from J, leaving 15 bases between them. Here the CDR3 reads CASSLAGASGLTDTQYF. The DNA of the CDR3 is TGTGCCAGCAGCTTAGCGGGGGCTAGCGGCCTCACAGATACGCAGTATTTT.

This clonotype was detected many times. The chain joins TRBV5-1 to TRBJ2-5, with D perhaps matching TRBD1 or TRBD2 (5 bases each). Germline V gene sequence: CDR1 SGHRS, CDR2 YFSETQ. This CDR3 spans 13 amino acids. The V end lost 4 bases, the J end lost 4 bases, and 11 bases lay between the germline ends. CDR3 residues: CASSDQRGETQYF. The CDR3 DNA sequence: TGCGCCAGCAGCGATCAGAGGGGAGAGACCCAGTACTTC.

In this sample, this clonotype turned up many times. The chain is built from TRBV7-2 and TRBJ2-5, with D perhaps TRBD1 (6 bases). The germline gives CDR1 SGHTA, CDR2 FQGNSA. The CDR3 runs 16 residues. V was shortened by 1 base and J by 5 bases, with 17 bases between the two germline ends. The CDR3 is CASSLGGTSRRETQYF. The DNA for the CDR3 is TGTGCCAGCAGCTTAGGTGGGACATCGAGGAGGGAGACCCAGTACTTC.

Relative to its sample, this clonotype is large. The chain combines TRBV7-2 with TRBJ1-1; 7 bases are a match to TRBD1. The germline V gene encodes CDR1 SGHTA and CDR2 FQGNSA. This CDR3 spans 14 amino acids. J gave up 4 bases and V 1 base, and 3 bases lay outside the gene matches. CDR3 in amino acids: CASSLGSGGTEAFF. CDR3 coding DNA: TGTGCCAGCAGCTTAGGGTCAGGGGGCACTGAAGCTTTCTTT. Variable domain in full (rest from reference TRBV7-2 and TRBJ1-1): GAGVSQSPSNKVTEKGKDVELRCDPISGHTALYWYRQSLGQGLEFLIYFQGNSAPDKSGLPSDRFSAERTGGSVSTLTIQRTQQEDSAVYLCASSLGSGGTEAFFGQGTRLTVV.

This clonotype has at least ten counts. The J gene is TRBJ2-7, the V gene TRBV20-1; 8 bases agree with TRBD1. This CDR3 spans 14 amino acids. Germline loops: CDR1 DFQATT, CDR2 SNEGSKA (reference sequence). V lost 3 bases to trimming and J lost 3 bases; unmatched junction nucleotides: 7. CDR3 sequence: CSASRRGTGYEQYV. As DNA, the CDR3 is TGCAGTGCTAGTCGGAGGGGGACAGGCTACGAGCAGTACGTC.

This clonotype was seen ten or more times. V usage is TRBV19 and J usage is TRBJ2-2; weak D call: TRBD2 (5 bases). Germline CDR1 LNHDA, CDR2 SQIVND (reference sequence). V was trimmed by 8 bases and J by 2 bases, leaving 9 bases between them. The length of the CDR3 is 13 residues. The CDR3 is CASASPNTGELFF. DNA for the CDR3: TGTGCCAGTGCTAGCCCCAACACCGGGGAGCTGTTTTTT.

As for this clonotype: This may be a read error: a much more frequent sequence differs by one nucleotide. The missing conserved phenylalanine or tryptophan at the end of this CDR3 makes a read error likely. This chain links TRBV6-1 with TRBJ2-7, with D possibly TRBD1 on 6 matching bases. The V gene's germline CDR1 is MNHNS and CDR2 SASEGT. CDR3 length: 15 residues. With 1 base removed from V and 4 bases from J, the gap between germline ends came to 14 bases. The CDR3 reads CASSEVATGAYEQYI. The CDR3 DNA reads TGTGCCAGCAGTGAAGTCGCGACAGGAGCTTACGAGCAGTACATC.

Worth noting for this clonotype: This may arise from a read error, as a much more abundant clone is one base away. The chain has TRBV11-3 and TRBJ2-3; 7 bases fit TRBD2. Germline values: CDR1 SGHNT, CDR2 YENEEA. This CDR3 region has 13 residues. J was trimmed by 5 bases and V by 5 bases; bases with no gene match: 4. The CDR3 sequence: CASSAWGGDTQYF. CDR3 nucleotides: TGTGCCAGCAGCGCGTGGGGGGGAGATACGCAGTATTTT.

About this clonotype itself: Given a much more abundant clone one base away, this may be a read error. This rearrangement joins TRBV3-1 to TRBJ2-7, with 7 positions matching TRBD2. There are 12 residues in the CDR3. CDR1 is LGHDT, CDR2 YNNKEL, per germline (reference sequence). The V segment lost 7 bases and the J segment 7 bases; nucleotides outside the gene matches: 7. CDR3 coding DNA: TGTGCCAGCAACCCCGAGGGAGGGGAGCAGTACTTC. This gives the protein CASNPEGGEQYF.

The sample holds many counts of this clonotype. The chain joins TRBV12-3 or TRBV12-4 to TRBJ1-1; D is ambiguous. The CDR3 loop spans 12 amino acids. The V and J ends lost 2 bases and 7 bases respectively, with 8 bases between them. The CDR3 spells CASSLRPGEAFF. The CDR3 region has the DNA TGTGCCAGCAGTTTAAGACCCGGTGAAGCTTTCTTT.

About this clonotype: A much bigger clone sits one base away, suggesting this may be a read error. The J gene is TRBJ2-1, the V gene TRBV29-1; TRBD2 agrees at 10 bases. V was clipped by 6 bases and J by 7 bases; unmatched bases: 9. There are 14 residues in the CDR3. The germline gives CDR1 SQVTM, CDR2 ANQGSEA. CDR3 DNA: TGCAGCGTCGGAACTAGCGGGGAAAGGAATGAGCAGTTCTTC. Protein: CSVGTSGERNEQFF.

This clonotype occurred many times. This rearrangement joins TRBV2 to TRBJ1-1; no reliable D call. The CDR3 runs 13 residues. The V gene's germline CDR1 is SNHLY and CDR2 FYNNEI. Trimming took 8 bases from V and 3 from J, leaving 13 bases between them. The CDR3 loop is CASGVVWDTEAFF. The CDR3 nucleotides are TGTGCCAGCGGAGTCGTGTGGGACACTGAAGCTTTCTTT.

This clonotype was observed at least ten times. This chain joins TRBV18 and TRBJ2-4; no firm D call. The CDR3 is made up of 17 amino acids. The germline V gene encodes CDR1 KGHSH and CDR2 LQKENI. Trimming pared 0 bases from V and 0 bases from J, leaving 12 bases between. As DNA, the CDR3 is TGTGCCAGCTCACCACCTTCCGTGTACGGAGCCAAAAACATTCAGTACTTC. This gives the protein CASSPPSVYGAKNIQYF.

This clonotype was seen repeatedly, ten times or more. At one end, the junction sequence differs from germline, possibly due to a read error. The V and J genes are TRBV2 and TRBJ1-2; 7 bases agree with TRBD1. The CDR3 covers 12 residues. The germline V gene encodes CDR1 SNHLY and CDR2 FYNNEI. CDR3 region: CASRLPGQLLSF. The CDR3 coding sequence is TGTGCCAGCAGGCTCCCGGGACAGCTACTATCCTTC.

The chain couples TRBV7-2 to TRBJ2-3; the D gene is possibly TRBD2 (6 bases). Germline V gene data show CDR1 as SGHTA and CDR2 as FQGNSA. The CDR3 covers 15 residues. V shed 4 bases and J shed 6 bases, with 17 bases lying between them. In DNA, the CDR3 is TGTGCCAGCAGCTCCGTGGAGGGGTCCGTCGATACGCAGTATTTT. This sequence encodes CASSSVEGSVDTQYF.

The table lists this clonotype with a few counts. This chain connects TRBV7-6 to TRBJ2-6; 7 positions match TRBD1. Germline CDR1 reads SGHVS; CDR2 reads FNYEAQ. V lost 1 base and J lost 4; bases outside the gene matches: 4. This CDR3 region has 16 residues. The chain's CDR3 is CASSLEGALGANVLTF. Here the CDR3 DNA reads TGTGCCAGCAGCTTAGAGGGGGCGCTGGGGGCCAACGTCCTGACTTTC.

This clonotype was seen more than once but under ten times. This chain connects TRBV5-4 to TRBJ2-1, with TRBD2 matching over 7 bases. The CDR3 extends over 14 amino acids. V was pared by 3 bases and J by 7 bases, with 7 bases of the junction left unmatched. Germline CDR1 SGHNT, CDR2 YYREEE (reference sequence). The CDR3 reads CASSSPDSGNEQFF. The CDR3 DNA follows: TGTGCCAGCAGCTCCCCTGATAGCGGGAATGAGCAGTTCTTC.